These 22 T cell receptor beta chains share one sample of origin, sequenced in a study of cytomegalovirus exposure and HLA in healthy donors. With 60 Vbeta and 13 Jbeta primers, the PCR was carried out. Method: immunoSEQ multiplex PCR; TCRdb's copy keeps in-frame clones and lacks some. The table has some 110,000 clones, roughly 80% seen once; the top ten hold 4.9%. The sequenced sample consisted of PBMCs. Receptor source: a man in his fifties in good health and CMV-seropositive.

The chain joins TRBV5-1 to TRBJ1-6; 8 bases align to TRBD1. Germline CDR1 and CDR2: SGHRS and YFSETQ. Trimming cost V 0 bases and J 10 bases; bases outside gene matches: 6. This CDR3 spans 15 amino acids. CDR3 sequence: CASSLGGQGSSPLHF. The CDR3 coding sequence is TGCGCCAGCAGCTTGGGAGGACAGGGAAGCTCACCCCTCCACTTT.

V gene TRBV10-2 combines with J gene TRBJ2-7; tentatively, D is TRBD1 (6 bases). The V and J ends lost 7 bases and 2 bases respectively, with 12 bases between them. Looked up from germline, CDR1 is WSHSY and CDR2 is SAAADI. The CDR3 consists of 13 residues. The chain's CDR3 is CASTPQGAYEQYF. CDR3 sequence (DNA): TGCGCCAGCACTCCACAGGGAGCCTACGAGCAGTACTTC.

The chain links TRBV6-5 to TRBJ2-5; D may be TRBD2 (7 bases). The V gene lost 5 bases and the J gene lost 9 bases, with 22 bases spanning the gap. This CDR3 is 15 amino acids long. In germline, CDR1 is MNHEY, CDR2 SVGAGI. DNA of the CDR3: TGTGCCAGCAGTCTCCTCGGGGGGCATCAAACTCCCCAGTACTTC. Its translation: CASSLLGGHQTPQYF.

This chain joins TRBV29-1 and TRBJ1-2; the D gene is possibly TRBD1 (5 bases). The CDR3 extends over 16 amino acids. Germline-derived CDR1 and CDR2 are SQVTM and ANQGSEA. V dropped 1 base and J dropped 1 base, with 16 bases sitting between them. The CDR3 reads CSVEATETAVNYGYTF. The CDR3 nucleotides are TGCAGCGTTGAAGCTACCGAGACAGCCGTTAACTATGGCTACACCTTC.

This clone appeared a single time. The chain joins TRBV2 to TRBJ1-2; a weak D match, TRBD1 (6 bases). V lost 1 base to trimming and J lost 8 bases, with 11 bases between them. The germline V gene has CDR1 SNHLY and CDR2 FYNNEI. This CDR3 region has 13 residues. CDR3 protein: CASSEEQGLGYTF. In nucleotides, the CDR3 is TGTGCCAGCAGTGAAGAACAGGGACTAGGCTACACCTTC.

The chain links TRBV5-1 to TRBJ2-5, with a possible D match to TRBD2 (6 bases). V shed 4 bases and J shed 4 bases, with 14 bases lying between them. This CDR3 comprises 14 residues. CDR1 is SGHRS, CDR2 YFSETQ, per germline. The CDR3 DNA is TGCGCCAGCAGCCCTTCCGGGGGAGGAGAGACCCAGTACTTC. Translated: CASSPSGGGETQYF. Looking up the rest from reference TRBV5-1 and TRBJ2-5 gives the full variable domain: KAGVTQTPRYLIKTRGQQVTLSCSPISGHRSVSWYQQTPGQGLQFLFEYFSETQRNKGNFPGRFSGRQFSNSRSEMNVSTLELGDSALYLCASSPSGGGETQYFGPGTRLLVL.

This clone was counted between two and nine times. This chain uses TRBV7-9 with TRBJ2-2; 9 bases are a match to TRBD2. CDR1 is SEHNR, CDR2 FQNEAQ, per germline (reference sequence). This CDR3 spans 18 amino acids. V dropped 5 bases and J dropped 6; count of bases not matched to a gene: 16. CDR3 amino acids: CASSPDLKVAGEAGELFF. CDR3 bases: TGTGCCAGCAGCCCAGACCTGAAGGTAGCGGGAGAGGCCGGGGAGCTGTTTTTT.

V and J are TRBV30 and TRBJ2-2; a possible D gene is TRBD2 (6 bases). The V end was cut by 6 bases, the J end by 7 bases, with 12 bases between. Per germline, CDR1 GTSNPN and CDR2 SVGIG (reference sequence). CDR3 size: 12 residues. This chain's CDR3 is CACRDSSGELFF. In DNA, the CDR3 is TGTGCCTGCCGGGACTCGAGCGGGGAGCTGTTTTTT.

This chain links TRBV30 with TRBJ1-2, with no clear D. CDR1 is GTSNPN and CDR2 is SVGIG in the germline V gene (reference sequence). The CDR3 has 13 residues. V lost 2 bases to trimming and J lost 2 bases, with 9 bases between them. CDR3 amino acids: CAWSIGENYGYTF. CDR3 in DNA: TGTGCCTGGAGTATCGGGGAGAACTATGGCTACACCTTC.

The V gene is TRBV12-5, the J gene TRBJ2-5, with a weak D call TRBD1 (6 bases). The V gene's germline CDR1 is LGHNT and CDR2 FRNRAP. The CDR3 runs to 14 residues. Trimming took 8 bases from V and 4 from J, leaving 17 bases between them. CDR3 DNA: TGTGCTAGTCCCCTATTGGGACAACGAGAGACCCAGTACTTC. This gives the protein CASPLLGQRETQYF.

This clone appeared a single time. The chain joins TRBV2 to TRBJ2-7; perhaps TRBD1 as D (5 bases). CDR3 size: 16 residues. Germline V CDR1 and CDR2: SNHLY, FYNNEI. V shed 5 bases and J shed 0 bases, with 17 bases lying between them. CDR3 sequence (DNA): TGTGCCAGCAGTCGAAGGGGTCTCTCCAGCTCCTACGAGCAGTACTTC. Protein sequence: CASSRRGLSSSYEQYF. Looking up the rest from reference TRBV2 and TRBJ2-7 gives the full variable domain: EPEVTQTPSHQVTQMGQEVILRCVPISNHLYFYWYRQILGQKVEFLVSFYNNEISEKSEIFDDQFSVERPDGSNFTLKIRSTKLEDSAMYFCASSRRGLSSSYEQYFGPGTRLTVT.

The chain joins TRBV28 to TRBJ1-2; TRBD1 agrees at 7 bases. CDR1 MDHEN and CDR2 SYDVKM come from the germline V gene. V dropped 7 bases and J dropped 8; count of bases not matched to a gene: 13. This CDR3 is 14 amino acids long. CDR3 amino acids: CASNEGAQGQGYTF. The CDR3 bases are TGTGCCAGCAACGAGGGGGCGCAAGGTCAGGGCTACACCTTC.

This clone occurred a few times. The rearrangement uses TRBV29-1 and TRBJ2-7; 14 bases are a match to TRBD2. CDR3 length equals 17 residues. CDR1 and CDR2 (germline): SQVTM, ANQGSEA. The V segment lost 4 bases and the J segment 2 bases; nucleotides outside the gene matches: 10. The CDR3 spells CSVVGLAGALNAYEQYF. As DNA, the CDR3 is TGCAGCGTTGTGGGACTAGCGGGGGCTCTGAACGCCTACGAGCAGTACTTC.

The genes are TRBV30 and TRBJ1-1; D not resolved. Looked up from germline, CDR1 is GTSNPN and CDR2 is SVGIG (reference sequence). The CDR3 is 12 amino acids. V lost 5 bases to trimming and J lost 1 base, with 8 bases between them. CDR3 amino acids: CAWQARNTEAFF. The CDR3 DNA follows: TGTGCCTGGCAGGCACGGAACACTGAAGCTTTCTTT.

This rearrangement joins TRBV19 to TRBJ1-2; D possibly corresponds to TRBD1 (6 bases). CDR3 length equals 15 residues. V was trimmed by 7 bases and J by 4 bases, leaving 19 bases between them. CDR1 LNHDA and CDR2 SQIVND come from the germline V gene (reference sequence). This CDR3 is CASTTTGIGLYGYTF. The CDR3, as DNA: TGTGCCAGTACGACAACAGGGATCGGACTCTATGGCTACACCTTC.

This clone was detected once. This chain uses TRBV6-5 with TRBJ2-3; 11 nucleotides line up with TRBD2. Germline CDR1 and CDR2: MNHEY and SVGAGI. The CDR3 covers 14 residues. V lost 6 bases, J lost 3 bases, and 2 bases stayed unmatched. CDR3 in amino acids: CASRGTSGTDTQYF. The DNA of the CDR3 is TGTGCCAGCAGGGGGACTAGCGGAACAGATACGCAGTATTTT.

The chain has TRBV7-9 and TRBJ1-4; 9 positions agree with TRBD1. The CDR3 spans 14 residues. Germline CDR1 reads SEHNR; CDR2 reads FQNEAQ (reference sequence). The trim removed 4 bases at V and 8 bases at J, leaving 5 bases unmatched. CDR3 sequence: CASSSGQGDEKLFF. The CDR3 region has the DNA TGTGCCAGCAGCTCGGGACAGGGTGACGAAAAACTGTTTTTT.

The chain couples TRBV5-4 to TRBJ2-7; TRBD2 agrees at 11 bases. Losses at the gene ends were 3 bases for V and 0 bases for J; bases not matched to a gene: 2. Germline loops: CDR1 SGHNT, CDR2 YYREEE (reference sequence). The CDR3 loop spans 15 amino acids. CDR3 protein: CASSSTSGNSYEQYF. The DNA for the CDR3 is TGTGCCAGCAGCTCGACTAGCGGGAACTCCTACGAGCAGTACTTC.

The chain is built from TRBV7-8 and TRBJ1-1, with D perhaps TRBD1 (5 bases). The ends were cut back, 8 bases at V and 4 bases at J, with 17 bases in the middle. Germline CDR1 SGHVS, CDR2 FQNEAQ. The CDR3 consists of 14 residues. CDR3 sequence reads: CASQPQGLGTEAFF. The CDR3 DNA sequence: TGTGCCAGCCAACCGCAGGGCTTGGGCACTGAAGCTTTCTTT.

The J gene is TRBJ2-5, the V gene TRBV7-2; unclear D gene. There are 13 residues in the CDR3. From germline, CDR1 is SGHTA and CDR2 FQGNSA. The V gene lost 2 bases and the J gene lost 2 bases, with 6 bases spanning the gap. The DNA of the CDR3 is TGTGCCAGCAGCTTAATCGTTCAAGAGACCCAGTACTTC. It is translated as CASSLIVQETQYF.

The V call is TRBV5-1, the J call TRBJ2-5; maybe TRBD1 (6 bases). The CDR3 is made up of 15 amino acids. The V end was cut by 1 base, the J end by 2 bases, with 12 bases between. Germline values: CDR1 SGHRS, CDR2 YFSETQ. The CDR3 nucleotides read TGCGCCAGCAGCTTGTCTGGACAGAAGCAAGAGACCCAGTACTTC. Encoded protein: CASSLSGQKQETQYF. The whole variable domain, remainder taken from reference TRBV5-1 and TRBJ2-5, is KAGVTQTPRYLIKTRGQQVTLSCSPISGHRSVSWYQQTPGQGLQFLFEYFSETQRNKGNFPGRFSGRQFSNSRSEMNVSTLELGDSALYLCASSLSGQKQETQYFGPGTRLLVL.

This clone has a handful of counts. This rearrangement joins TRBV6-5 to TRBJ2-1; 8 bases match TRBD1. This CDR3 has 15 amino acids. The germline V gene has CDR1 MNHEY and CDR2 SVGAGI. V dropped 4 bases and J dropped 4; count of bases not matched to a gene: 6. For the CDR3, the DNA is TGTGCCAGCAGTTCCGGACAGGGCGGGTACAATGAGCAGTTCTTC. Residues: CASSSGQGGYNEQFF.